Listed below are T cell receptor beta chains from one sample, sequenced in a study of shared clonotypes between healthy human individuals. Produced via immunoSEQ multiplex PCR; TCRdb's table is partial and in-frame only. Among 2 million to 2.5 million clones, more than 90% were seen once, and the ten largest hold roughly 0.13%. The sample comprised naive CD4+ T cells sorted from blood. The receptors derive from a man aged 18-30 years in good health. Both conserved end residues are part of each CDR3. Each record gives: V gene, J gene, clone size, D gene, CDR3 length, CDR3 protein, CDR3 DNA. D genes are given only for firm matches. Only some rows state a clone size, as once, few, many or a class for expanded clones.

v_gene: TRBV5-1
j_gene: TRBJ2-7
abundance: NA
d_gene: NA
len: 14
CDR3aa: CASSLAGSHYEQYF
CDR3nt: TGCGCCAGCAGCTTGGCGGGTAGCCACTACGAGCAGTACTTC

v_gene: TRBV9
j_gene: TRBJ2-3
abundance: NA
d_gene: TRBD2
len: 15
CDR3aa: CASSVSGEGPDTQYF
CDR3nt: TGTGCCAGCAGCGTATCGGGGGAGGGGCCAGATACGCAGTATTTT

v_gene: TRBV7-3
j_gene: TRBJ2-3
abundance: once
d_gene: TRBD2
len: 14
CDR3aa: CASKAGVSTDTQYF
CDR3nt: TGTGCCAGCAAAGCGGGGGTTAGCACAGATACGCAGTATTTT

v_gene: TRBV5-1
j_gene: TRBJ2-7
abundance: NA
d_gene: NA
len: 15
CDR3aa: CASSSPGLSLQEQYF
CDR3nt: TGCGCCAGCAGCTCACCGGGACTCAGCCTTCAGGAGCAGTACTTC

v_gene: TRBV7-9
j_gene: TRBJ1-5
abundance: NA
d_gene: NA
len: 16
CDR3aa: CASSLAAGRSNQPQHF
CDR3nt: TGTGCCAGCAGCTTAGCTGCTGGGAGGAGCAATCAGCCCCAGCATTTT

v_gene: TRBV7-2
j_gene: TRBJ1-1
abundance: NA
d_gene: NA
len: 16
CDR3aa: CASSLGPAGRNTEAFF
CDR3nt: TGTGCCAGCAGCTTAGGGCCCGCAGGTCGGAACACTGAAGCTTTCTTT

v_gene: TRBV7-2
j_gene: TRBJ1-5
abundance: once
d_gene: TRBD1
len: 14
CDR3aa: CASSLAGSDRGQHF
CDR3nt: TGTGCCAGCAGCTTAGCGGGGAGCGACAGGGGCCAGCATTTT

v_gene: TRBV6-6
j_gene: TRBJ2-1
abundance: NA
d_gene: NA
len: 14
CDR3aa: CASGDARAYNEQFF
CDR3nt: TGTGCCAGCGGGGATGCGAGAGCCTACAATGAGCAGTTCTTC

v_gene: TRBV5-1
j_gene: TRBJ1-2
abundance: NA
d_gene: NA
len: 17
CDR3aa: CASRSSPGPELGGGYTF
CDR3nt: TGCGCCAGCAGGTCGAGCCCAGGACCGGAGTTAGGTGGTGGCTACACCTTC

v_gene: TRBV19
j_gene: TRBJ1-5
abundance: NA
d_gene: NA
len: 19
CDR3aa: CASSIPSGGTAYSNQPQHF
CDR3nt: TGTGCCAGTAGTATACCCTCGGGGGGGACCGCTTATAGCAATCAGCCCCAGCATTTT

v_gene: TRBV30
j_gene: TRBJ2-1
abundance: NA
d_gene: NA
len: 11
CDR3aa: CAWSDYNEQFF
CDR3nt: TGTGCCTGGAGCGATTACAATGAGCAGTTCTTC

v_gene: TRBV5-1
j_gene: TRBJ2-7
abundance: once
d_gene: NA
len: 13
CDR3aa: CASSLAGEYEQYF
CDR3nt: TGCGCCAGCAGCTTGGCGGGAGAATACGAGCAGTACTTC

v_gene: TRBV7-7
j_gene: TRBJ2-3
abundance: NA
d_gene: NA
len: 16
CDR3aa: CASSLGGGGSADTQYF
CDR3nt: TGTGCTAGCAGCTTAGGCGGAGGGGGAAGCGCAGATACGCAGTATTTT

v_gene: TRBV4-1
j_gene: TRBJ1-2
abundance: NA
d_gene: TRBD1
len: 14
CDR3aa: CASSQEGQGGGYTF
CDR3nt: TGCGCCAGCAGCCAAGAAGGACAGGGGGGTGGCTACACCTTC

v_gene: TRBV5-4
j_gene: TRBJ1-1
abundance: NA
d_gene: NA
len: 16
CDR3aa: CASSLSVDSLNTEAFF
CDR3nt: TGTGCCAGCAGCTTGTCGGTTGACAGCCTGAACACTGAAGCTTTCTTT

v_gene: TRBV6-1
j_gene: TRBJ2-1
abundance: NA
d_gene: TRBD1
len: 12
CDR3aa: CGTGTDYNEQFF
CDR3nt: TGTGGGACCGGGACAGACTACAATGAGCAGTTCTTC

v_gene: TRBV2
j_gene: TRBJ2-1
abundance: NA
d_gene: TRBD2
len: 14
CDR3aa: CASSGTTSGGIRIF
CDR3nt: TGTGCCAGCAGTGGGACCACTAGCGGGGGAATCCGGATCTTC

v_gene: TRBV11-2
j_gene: TRBJ2-3
abundance: NA
d_gene: TRBD2
len: 16
CDR3aa: CASSLGGTSGPDTQYF
CDR3nt: TGTGCCAGCAGCTTAGGTGGGACTAGCGGGCCAGATACGCAGTATTTT

v_gene: TRBV2
j_gene: TRBJ2-2
abundance: once
d_gene: NA
len: 14
CDR3aa: CASSGNLLTGELFF
CDR3nt: TGTGCCAGCAGTGGAAATCTCCTCACCGGGGAGCTGTTTTTT

v_gene: TRBV6-1
j_gene: TRBJ2-2
abundance: once
d_gene: NA
len: 13
CDR3aa: CASTLNTGGELFF
CDR3nt: TGTGCCAGCACCTTGAATACGGGGGGGGAGCTGTTTTTT

v_gene: TRBV6-5
j_gene: TRBJ1-1
abundance: NA
d_gene: NA
len: 14
CDR3aa: CASRLQGGSTEAFF
CDR3nt: TGTGCCAGCAGGTTACAGGGAGGAAGCACTGAAGCTTTCTTT

v_gene: TRBV12-1
j_gene: TRBJ2-6
abundance: NA
d_gene: NA
len: 16
CDR3aa: CASTDRAVYGANVLTF
CDR3nt: TGTGCCAGCACCGACAGGGCGGTTTATGGGGCCAACGTCCTGACTTTC

v_gene: TRBV5-1
j_gene: TRBJ1-6
abundance: NA
d_gene: TRBD1
len: 17
CDR3aa: CASSLQGIQGGNSPLHF
CDR3nt: TGCGCCAGCAGCTTACAAGGCATCCAGGGGGGTAATTCACCCCTCCACTTT

v_gene: TRBV19
j_gene: TRBJ1-2
abundance: NA
d_gene: NA
len: 12
CDR3aa: CASSTTYYGYTF
CDR3nt: TGTGCCAGTAGTACCACATACTATGGCTACACCTTC

v_gene: TRBV27
j_gene: TRBJ1-6
abundance: NA
d_gene: NA
len: 14
CDR3aa: CASSLSHYNSPLHF
CDR3nt: TGTGCCAGCAGTTTAAGTCACTATAATTCACCCCTCCACTTT

v_gene: TRBV28
j_gene: TRBJ2-1
abundance: NA
d_gene: NA
len: 14
CDR3aa: CASHPGGAGNEQFF
CDR3nt: TGTGCCAGCCACCCTGGGGGGGCCGGGAATGAGCAGTTCTTC

v_gene: TRBV7-9
j_gene: TRBJ2-5
abundance: NA
d_gene: TRBD2
len: 16
CDR3aa: CASSSGTSGSGETQYF
CDR3nt: TGTGCCAGCAGCTCCGGGACTAGCGGGAGTGGGGAGACCCAGTACTTC

v_gene: TRBV28
j_gene: TRBJ1-6
abundance: NA
d_gene: TRBD1
len: 17
CDR3aa: CASSSGQGGSYNSPLHF
CDR3nt: TGTGCCAGCAGTTCGGGACAGGGTGGCTCCTATAATTCACCCCTCCACTTT

v_gene: TRBV30
j_gene: TRBJ2-1
abundance: NA
d_gene: TRBD1
len: 12
CDR3aa: CAWLGGRMEQFF
CDR3nt: TGTGCCTGGTTAGGGGGCAGGATGGAACAGTTCTTC

v_gene: TRBV7-9
j_gene: TRBJ2-7
abundance: NA
d_gene: NA
len: 16
CDR3aa: CASSFSDSAGSYEQYF
CDR3nt: TGTGCCAGCAGCTTCTCTGATTCGGCGGGCTCCTACGAGCAGTACTTC

v_gene: TRBV7-9
j_gene: TRBJ2-7
abundance: NA
d_gene: NA
len: 16
CDR3aa: CASSLAYIGTSYEQYF
CDR3nt: TGTGCCAGCAGCTTAGCGTATATAGGGACCTCCTACGAGCAGTACTTC

v_gene: TRBV27
j_gene: TRBJ2-1
abundance: NA
d_gene: TRBD1
len: 15
CDR3aa: CASSSDREPYNEQFF
CDR3nt: TGTGCCAGCAGTTCGGACAGGGAACCCTACAATGAGCAGTTCTTC

v_gene: TRBV28
j_gene: TRBJ2-7
abundance: NA
d_gene: NA
len: 15
CDR3aa: CASSLDSLGSYEQYF
CDR3nt: TGTGCCAGCAGTTTGGACTCCCTCGGCTCCTACGAGCAGTACTTC

v_gene: TRBV5-1
j_gene: TRBJ2-5
abundance: NA
d_gene: TRBD2
len: 14
CDR3aa: CASSGGGPGETQYF
CDR3nt: TGCGCCAGCAGCGGCGGGGGGCCGGGAGAGACCCAGTACTTC

v_gene: TRBV6-5
j_gene: TRBJ1-4
abundance: NA
d_gene: NA
len: 15
CDR3aa: CASSYSTASNEKLFF
CDR3nt: TGTGCCAGCAGTTACTCGACGGCGAGTAATGAAAAACTGTTTTTT

v_gene: TRBV28
j_gene: TRBJ1-2
abundance: once
d_gene: NA
len: 13
CDR3aa: CASTIYADYGYTF
CDR3nt: TGTGCCAGCACCATATATGCGGACTATGGCTACACCTTC

v_gene: TRBV19
j_gene: TRBJ1-2
abundance: NA
d_gene: NA
len: 13
CDR3aa: CASSPGRNYGYTF
CDR3nt: TGTGCCAGTAGTCCCGGCCGCAACTATGGCTACACCTTC

v_gene: TRBV6-6
j_gene: TRBJ1-1
abundance: NA
d_gene: NA
len: 16
CDR3aa: CASSYQGGGMNTEAFF
CDR3nt: TGTGCCAGCAGTTACCAGGGTGGGGGGATGAACACTGAAGCTTTCTTT

v_gene: TRBV27
j_gene: TRBJ1-2
abundance: NA
d_gene: TRBD1
len: 13
CDR3aa: CASRTGGLGIYTF
CDR3nt: TGTGCCAGCAGGACAGGGGGGTTAGGGATCTACACCTTC

v_gene: TRBV9
j_gene: TRBJ2-1
abundance: NA
d_gene: TRBD2
len: 15
CDR3aa: CASSPRLAGNNEQFF
CDR3nt: TGTGCCAGCAGCCCGCGACTAGCGGGTAACAATGAGCAGTTCTTC